This note documents a single T cell receptor (beta chain) sequence. The CDR3 runs 17 residues. The germline V gene encodes CDR1 MGHRA and CDR2 YSYEKL. J lost 7 bases, V lost 0 bases, and 5 bases had no gene match. The entry originates in a study of blood T cell repertoires in COVID-19. At the level of the study: Acute and convalescent COVID-19 specimens originated in the United States, Italy and Spain. Sample material is recorded as cDNA or gDNA derived from T cells, B-cell-depleted T cells, or PBMCs.

Some clones are missing from TCRdb's copy, which holds only in-frame ones; the method was immunoSEQ multiplex PCR. In the table there are 160,000 or so clones, nearly 80% of which are singletons. The rearrangement joins TRBV4-1 to TRBJ2-3; 15 nucleotides agree with TRBD2. The specimen was peripheral blood. This receptor was taken from a woman older than 75 with acute or convalescent COVID-19. The CDR3 DNA reads as TGCGCCAGCAGCCAAGATCGGACTAGCGGGGGGGCTAATACGCAGTATTTT. This gives the protein CASSQDRTSGGANTQYF.